The T cell receptor (beta chain) under discussion was sequenced for a study of blood T cell repertoires in COVID-19. TCRdb keeps only in-frame clones here, not all; method: immunoSEQ multiplex PCR. The sample comprises tens of thousands of clones, about 81% of which are singletons, and roughly a sixth rests with the top ten. Per the germline V gene, CDR1 is SGHTA and CDR2 is FQGNSA. Trimming took off 2 bases at V and 4 bases at J, with 8 bases between the two ends. This CDR3 is 13 amino acids long. This clonotype was sampled from a human donor in a cohort sampled during active COVID-19. The sequenced sample was peripheral blood. The rearrangement uses TRBV7-2 and TRBJ1-2, with D uncertain. The CDR3 is CASSLSVVYGYTF. CDR3 sequence (DNA): TGTGCCAGCAGCTTATCAGTGGTCTATGGCTACACCTTC.